A selection of T cell receptor beta chains follows, all from one sample in a study of blood T cell repertoires in COVID-19. Profiled with immunoSEQ multiplex PCR; TCRdb holds only in-frame clones, not every one. The repertoire holds about 130,000 clones, with 75% to 90% as singletons. The sequenced material came from peripheral blood. The receptors were sampled from a human donor in a cohort sampled during active COVID-19. Both conserved end residues are part of each CDR3. The D gene is left open where the match is weak. A row's size may be missing; if present it is once, few, many or a size class.

J gene | D gene | clone size | V gene | CDR3 DNA | CDR3 protein
TRBJ2-5 | TRBD2 | few | TRBV9 | TGTGCCAGCAGCGGCGTCGGCGGGGGGGCCCAAGAGACCCAGTACTTC | CASSGVGGGAQETQYF
TRBJ2-1 | NA | NA | TRBV21-1 | TGTGCCAGCATCCGACAGGGGAGCTCCTACAATGAGCAGTTCTTC | CASIRQGSSYNEQFF
TRBJ1-2 | NA | NA | TRBV9 | TGTGCCAGCAGCGTCACAGGGTTAGAGGGGGACTACACCTTC | CASSVTGLEGDYTF
TRBJ2-7 | TRBD2 | NA | TRBV13 | TGTGCCAGCAGCCATCGGACTAGCGGGGACCACGAGCAGTACTTC | CASSHRTSGDHEQYF
TRBJ1-5 | NA | NA | TRBV18 | TGTGCCAGCTCACCTCCCGTTGGGGCCGGGCGTCGTCAGCCCCAGCATTTT | CASSPPVGAGRRQPQHF
TRBJ2-2 | NA | NA | TRBV6-2/TRBV6-3 | TGTGCCAGCAGTTACCCTCTCTTCGGCGGTAACACCGGGGAGCTGTTTTTT | CASSYPLFGGNTGELFF
TRBJ2-5 | NA | NA | TRBV5-4 | TGTGCCAGCAGCTTGGGGGCAGGGTCAGGAGAGACCCAGTACTTC | CASSLGAGSGETQYF
TRBJ2-7 | NA | NA | TRBV2 | TGTGCCAGCACCACAGACGCTTACGAGCAGTACTTC | CASTTDAYEQYF
TRBJ2-3 | TRBD2 | NA | TRBV19 | TGTGCCAGTAGTAGACTAGCGGGAGATGGGGCAGATACGCAGTATTTT | CASSRLAGDGADTQYF
TRBJ1-3 | TRBD1 | NA | TRBV4-1 | TGCGCCAGCAGCCGAATACAGGGGGCTCTCGATGGAAACACCATATATTTT | CASSRIQGALDGNTIYF